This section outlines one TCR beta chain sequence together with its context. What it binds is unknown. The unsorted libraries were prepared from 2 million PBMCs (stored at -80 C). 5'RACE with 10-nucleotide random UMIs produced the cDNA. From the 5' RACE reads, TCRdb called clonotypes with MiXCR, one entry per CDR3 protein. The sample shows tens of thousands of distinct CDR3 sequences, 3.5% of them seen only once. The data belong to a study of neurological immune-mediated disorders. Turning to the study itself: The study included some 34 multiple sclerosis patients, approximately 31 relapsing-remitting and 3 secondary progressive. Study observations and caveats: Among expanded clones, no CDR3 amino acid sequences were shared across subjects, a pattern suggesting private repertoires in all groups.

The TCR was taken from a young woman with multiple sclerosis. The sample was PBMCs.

In nucleotides, the CDR3 is TGTGCCAGCAGCCCCGGGAGCTCCTACAATGAGCAGTTCTTC. Translating gives CASSPGSSYNEQFF. The chain couples TRBV7-9 to TRBJ2-1, with D possibly matching TRBD2 (6 bases). Germline V gene lookup returns CDR1 SEHNR and CDR2 FQNEAQ (reference sequence). There are 14 residues in the CDR3. The ends were cut back, 5 bases at V and 0 bases at J, with 8 bases in the middle.